Listed below are T cell receptor beta chains from one sample, sequenced in a study of CD8 T cells in Susac syndrome. MiXCR, run by TCRdb on the immunoSEQ multiplex PCR reads, gives a single entry per CDR3 protein. The sample consists of about 190,000 distinct CDR3 sequences, 85% to 95% of them appearing once. The sample was CD4+ T cells from PBMCs. These receptors were obtained from a human donor in good health. Each CDR3 is given with its conserved first and last residue. The D gene is left open where the match is weak. Clone size, where shown, is once, few, many, or a class for clones that have expanded.

TRBJ2-6,TRBV12-3/TRBV12-4,TRBD1,NA,CASSKTGKMISGANVLTF,TGTGCCAGCAGTAAGACAGGGAAAATGATTTCTGGGGCCAACGTCCTGACTTTC
TRBJ2-1,TRBV9,TRBD2,NA,CASSVSGGSKYNEQFF,TGTGCCAGCAGCGTGAGCGGGGGTTCTAAATACAATGAGCAGTTCTTC
TRBJ1-6,TRBV4-1,TRBD1,NA,CASSQPDRDNSPLHF,TGCGCCAGCAGCCAACCGGACAGGGATAATTCACCCCTCCACTTT
TRBJ1-3,TRBV6-5,NA,NA,CASSSGGPGNTIYF,TGTGCCAGCAGTTCCGGGGGGCCTGGAAACACCATATATTTT
TRBJ2-7,TRBV9,NA,NA,CASSVEGSRVQYF,TGTGCCAGCAGCGTAGAGGGTAGCCGGGTGCAGTACTTC
TRBJ1-3,TRBV12-3/TRBV12-4,NA,NA,CASSPQATGNTIYF,TGTGCCAGCAGTCCTCAGGCGACTGGAAACACCATATATTTT
TRBJ2-3,TRBV5-4,TRBD1,NA,CASSFTKRTGFTDTQYF,TGTGCCAGCAGCTTCACCAAAAGGACAGGGTTCACAGATACGCAGTATTTT
TRBJ2-2,TRBV29-1,NA,NA,CSVRGLEVTGELFF,TGCAGCGTGAGGGGGTTGGAGGTCACCGGGGAGCTGTTTTTT
TRBJ1-1,TRBV6-4,NA,NA,CASSEGMNTEAFF,TGTGCCAGCAGTGAGGGGATGAACACTGAAGCTTTCTTT
TRBJ1-2,TRBV20-1,NA,NA,CSAQAGNYGYTF,TGCAGTGCTCAGGCAGGCAACTATGGCTACACCTTC
TRBJ2-7,TRBV14,TRBD1,once,CASSQDLVTGISYEQYF,TGTGCCAGCAGCCAAGATCTCGTGACAGGGATCTCCTACGAGCAGTACTTC
TRBJ2-1,TRBV5-4,TRBD1,few,CASSRGQGNEQFF,TGTGCCAGCAGCCGCGGACAGGGGAATGAGCAGTTCTTC
TRBJ1-2,TRBV19,TRBD1,NA,CASSISFADRDRGHGYTF,TGTGCCAGTAGTATTAGTTTCGCGGACCGGGACAGGGGGCATGGCTACACCTTC
TRBJ2-1,TRBV19,TRBD2,NA,CAGSSRGGLGNEQFF,TGTGCCGGTAGTTCGCGGGGGGGTTTAGGCAATGAGCAGTTCTTC
TRBJ2-1,TRBV7-6,NA,NA,CASTGVSSYNEQFF,TGTGCTTCTACTGGGGTTAGCTCCTACAATGAGCAGTTCTTC
TRBJ1-1,TRBV13,NA,NA,CASSLSATEAFF,TGTGCCAGCAGCTTAAGCGCCACTGAAGCTTTCTTT
TRBJ2-1,TRBV5-1,TRBD1,NA,CASSLGDRAYNEQFF,TGCGCCAGCAGCTTGGGGGACAGGGCCTACAATGAGCAGTTCTTC
TRBJ1-6,TRBV30,NA,NA,CAWGGDLWSPLHF,TGTGCCTGGGGAGGGGACCTTTGGTCACCCCTCCACTTT
TRBJ1-1,TRBV5-1,NA,few,CASSLGSGMNTEAFF,TGCGCCAGCAGCTTGGGTTCAGGGATGAACACTGAAGCTTTCTTT
TRBJ2-5,TRBV5-1,TRBD1,NA,CASSRGDRETQYF,TGCGCCAGCAGCCGAGGGGACAGGGAGACCCAGTACTTC
TRBJ1-5,TRBV12-3/TRBV12-4,TRBD1,NA,CASSLDLGTGTNQPQHF,TGTGCCAGCAGTTTAGACCTTGGGACAGGCACTAATCAGCCCCAGCATTTT
TRBJ1-6,TRBV14,NA,NA,CASSQGGTDNSPLHF,TGTGCCAGCAGCCAAGGGGGGACGGATAATTCACCCCTCCACTTT
TRBJ2-5,TRBV19,TRBD1,NA,CASSIVPGQRQETQYF,TGTGCCAGTAGTATAGTCCCGGGACAGCGACAAGAGACCCAGTACTTC
TRBJ1-3,TRBV12-3/TRBV12-4,NA,NA,CASSLKTSGNTIYF,TGTGCCAGCAGCCTTAAAACCTCTGGAAACACCATATATTTT
TRBJ2-2,TRBV10-3,TRBD2,NA,CAIRGTSTGELFF,TGTGCCATCAGGGGGACTAGCACCGGGGAGCTGTTTTTT
TRBJ2-2,TRBV7-8,NA,NA,CASSPGTPNTGELFF,TGTGCCAGCAGCCCCGGGACCCCGAACACCGGGGAGCTGTTTTTT
TRBJ1-4,TRBV30,NA,NA,CAWTLGEANEKLFF,TGTGCCTGGACCCTAGGGGAGGCTAATGAAAAACTGTTTTTT
TRBJ1-1,TRBV7-9,NA,NA,CASSFTGGDEAFF,TGTGCCAGCAGCTTTACCGGGGGAGACGAAGCTTTCTTT
TRBJ2-7,TRBV12-3/TRBV12-4,NA,NA,CASSLGFYEQYF,TGTGCCAGCAGCCTGGGGTTCTACGAGCAGTACTTC
TRBJ2-3,TRBV4-3,TRBD1,NA,CASSPTPRQGLQYF,TGCGCCAGCAGCCCTACGCCTAGACAGGGGCTTCAGTATTTT
TRBJ2-5,TRBV6-2/TRBV6-3,NA,NA,CASSYSGTGWQETQYF,TGTGCCAGCAGTTACTCGGGCACGGGTTGGCAAGAGACCCAGTACTTC
TRBJ1-1,TRBV5-1,NA,once,CASREDSRTEAFF,TGCGCCAGCAGGGAGGACTCACGCACTGAAGCTTTCTTT
TRBJ1-2,TRBV20-1,TRBD1,NA,CSARGFLDRVALGYTF,TGCAGTGCTAGAGGCTTCTTGGACAGGGTTGCTTTGGGCTACACCTTC
TRBJ1-6,TRBV5-6,NA,NA,CASSLGVSSYNSPLHF,TGTGCCAGCAGCTTGGGGGTAAGCTCCTATAATTCACCCCTCCACTTT
TRBJ1-2,TRBV20-1,NA,NA,CSASTGPGYTF,TGCAGCGCATCAACAGGGCCCGGCTACACCTTC
TRBJ1-2,TRBV29-1,NA,NA,CSVDVGYTF,TGCAGCGTTGATGTTGGCTACACCTTC
TRBJ2-2,TRBV5-1,TRBD2,once,CASSFERGWNTGELFF,TGCGCCAGCAGCTTCGAGCGGGGTTGGAACACCGGGGAGCTGTTTTTT
TRBJ1-2,TRBV29-1,NA,NA,CSVVRGAVNGYTF,TGCAGCGTTGTGAGGGGGGCGGTAAATGGCTACACCTTC
TRBJ2-1,TRBV19,TRBD1,NA,CASSRGEGQGNNEQFF,TGTGCCAGTAGTAGGGGAGAGGGACAGGGAAACAATGAGCAGTTCTTC
TRBJ1-5,TRBV29-1,NA,NA,CSVAPGGLDQPQHF,TGCAGCGTTGCCCCGGGGGGTTTAGATCAGCCCCAGCATTTT
TRBJ1-2,TRBV19,NA,NA,CASGYRLLGGYTF,TGTGCCAGCGGTTACAGGCTCCTCGGAGGCTACACCTTC
TRBJ2-3,TRBV11-3,TRBD1,NA,CASSLDGTGTDTQYF,TGTGCCAGCAGCTTAGATGGGACAGGGACAGATACGCAGTATTTT
TRBJ2-3,TRBV6-2/TRBV6-3,TRBD2,NA,CASRRTSLPDTQYF,TGTGCCAGCAGAAGGACTAGCTTGCCAGATACGCAGTATTTT
TRBJ2-3,TRBV29-1,TRBD1,NA,CSVMGQGHTDTQYF,TGCAGCGTGATGGGACAGGGCCACACAGATACGCAGTATTTT
TRBJ2-2,TRBV18,NA,NA,CASSPFDSTGELFF,TGTGCCAGCTCACCTTTTGACAGCACCGGGGAGCTGTTTTTT
TRBJ2-1,TRBV5-4,TRBD1,NA,CASSVRQGKNEQFF,TGTGCCAGCAGCGTCCGACAGGGGAAGAATGAGCAGTTCTTC
TRBJ2-5,TRBV25-1,NA,NA,CASTGGQTQYF,TGTGCCAGCACAGGGGGGCAGACCCAGTACTTC
TRBJ2-5,TRBV19,NA,NA,CASSIRRGRGETQYF,TGTGCCAGTAGTATAAGGAGGGGAAGGGGGGAGACCCAGTACTTC
TRBJ1-6,TRBV6-5,NA,NA,CASSLQGPKDSPLHF,TGTGCCAGCAGCCTCCAGGGCCCTAAGGATTCACCCCTCCACTTT
TRBJ1-6,TRBV3-1,NA,NA,CASSQRANSPLHF,TGTGCCAGCAGCCAGAGGGCGAATTCACCCCTCCACTTT
TRBJ1-2,TRBV6-5,NA,NA,CASSPPGGRGAGYTF,TGTGCCAGCAGCCCTCCTGGGGGGCGTGGGGCCGGCTACACCTTC
TRBJ1-2,TRBV28,NA,NA,CASSSGTQYGYTF,TGTGCCAGCAGTTCCGGGACACAATATGGCTACACCTTC
TRBJ1-2,TRBV6-5,NA,NA,CASTAQRTAPGYTF,TGTGCCAGCACCGCACAGCGGACAGCTCCTGGCTACACCTTC
TRBJ2-7,TRBV6-2/TRBV6-3,TRBD1,NA,CASRGVGTGTYEQYF,TGTGCCAGCAGGGGGGTCGGGACAGGGACGTACGAGCAGTACTTC
TRBJ1-1,TRBV2,NA,NA,CASSRIGMNTEAFF,TGTGCCAGCAGTAGGATAGGAATGAACACTGAAGCTTTCTTT
TRBJ1-1,TRBV5-1,NA,NA,CASSYDGYTEAFF,TGCGCCAGCAGCTACGACGGTTACACTGAAGCTTTCTTT
TRBJ2-2,TRBV5-4,NA,NA,CASSSRIGQRELFF,TGTGCCAGCAGCTCCCGGATCGGTCAGAGGGAGCTGTTTTTT